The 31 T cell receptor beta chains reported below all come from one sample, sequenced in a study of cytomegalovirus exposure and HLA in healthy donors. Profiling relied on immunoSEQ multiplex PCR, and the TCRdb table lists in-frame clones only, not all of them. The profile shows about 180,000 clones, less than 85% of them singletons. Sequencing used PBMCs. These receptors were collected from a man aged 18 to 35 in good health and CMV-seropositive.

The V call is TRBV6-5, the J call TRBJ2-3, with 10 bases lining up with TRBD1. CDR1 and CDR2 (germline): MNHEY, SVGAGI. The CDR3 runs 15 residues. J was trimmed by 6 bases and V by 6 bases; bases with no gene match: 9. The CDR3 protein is CASSAQGQGSDTQYF. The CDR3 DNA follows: TGTGCCAGCAGCGCACAGGGACAGGGGTCGGATACGCAGTATTTT.

The CDR3 is CASSKSLYEQYF. The CDR3 nucleotides are TGTGCCAGCAGTAAATCCCTCTACGAGCAGTACTTC. V usage is TRBV27 and J usage is TRBJ2-7; D is ambiguous. V was cut by 5 bases and J by 3 bases, with 8 bases left in between. CDR3 length equals 12 residues. Germline V gene sequence: CDR1 MNHEY, CDR2 SMNVEV (reference sequence).

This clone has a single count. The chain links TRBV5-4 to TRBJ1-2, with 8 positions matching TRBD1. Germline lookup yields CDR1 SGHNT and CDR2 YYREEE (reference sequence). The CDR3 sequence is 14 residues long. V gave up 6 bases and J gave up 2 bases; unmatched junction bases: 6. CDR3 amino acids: CASTTGGRNYGYTF. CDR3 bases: TGTGCCAGCACCACAGGGGGACGGAACTATGGCTACACCTTC.

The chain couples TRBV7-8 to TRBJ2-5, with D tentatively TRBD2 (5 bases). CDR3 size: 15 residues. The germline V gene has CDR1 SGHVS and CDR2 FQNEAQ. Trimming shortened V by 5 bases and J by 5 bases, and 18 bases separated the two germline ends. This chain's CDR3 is CASSAAWAGGETQYF. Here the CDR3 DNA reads TGTGCCAGCAGCGCCGCCTGGGCTGGAGGCGAGACCCAGTACTTC.

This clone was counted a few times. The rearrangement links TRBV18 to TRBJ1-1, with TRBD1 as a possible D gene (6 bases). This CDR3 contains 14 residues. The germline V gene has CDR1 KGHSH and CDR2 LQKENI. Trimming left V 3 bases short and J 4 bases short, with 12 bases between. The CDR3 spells CASSPWDKSTEAFF. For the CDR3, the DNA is TGTGCCAGCTCACCGTGGGACAAGAGCACTGAAGCTTTCTTT.

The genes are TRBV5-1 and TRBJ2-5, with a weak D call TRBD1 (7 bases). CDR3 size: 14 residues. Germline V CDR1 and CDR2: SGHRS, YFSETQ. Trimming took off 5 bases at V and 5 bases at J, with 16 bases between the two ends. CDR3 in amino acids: CASRSGGGAETQYF. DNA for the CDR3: TGCGCCAGCAGGTCAGGAGGGGGCGCGGAGACCCAGTACTTC.

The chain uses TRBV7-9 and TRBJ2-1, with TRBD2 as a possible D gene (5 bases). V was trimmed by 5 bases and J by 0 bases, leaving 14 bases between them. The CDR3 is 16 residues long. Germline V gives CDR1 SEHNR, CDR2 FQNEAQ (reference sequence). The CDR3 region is CASSPQGGGSYNEQFF. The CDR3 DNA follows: TGTGCCAGCAGCCCACAAGGCGGAGGCTCCTACAATGAGCAGTTCTTC.

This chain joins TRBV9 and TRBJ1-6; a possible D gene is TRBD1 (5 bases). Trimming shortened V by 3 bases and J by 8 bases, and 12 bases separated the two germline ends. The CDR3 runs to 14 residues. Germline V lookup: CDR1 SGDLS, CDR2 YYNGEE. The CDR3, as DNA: TGTGCCAGCAGCGCAGGGAATTCGTATTCACCCCTCCACTTT. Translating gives CASSAGNSYSPLHF.

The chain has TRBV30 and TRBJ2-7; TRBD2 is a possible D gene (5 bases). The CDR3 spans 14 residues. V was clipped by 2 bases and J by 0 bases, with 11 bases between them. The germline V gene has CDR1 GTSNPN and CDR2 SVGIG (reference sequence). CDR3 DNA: TGTGCCTGGAGTCTAGCTGAAGGCTCCTACGAGCAGTACTTC. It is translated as CAWSLAEGSYEQYF. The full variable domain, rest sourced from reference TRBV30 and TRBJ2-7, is SQTIHQWPATLVQPVGSPLSLECTVEGTSNPNLYWYRQAAGRGLQLLFYSVGIGQISSEVPQNLSASRPQDRQFILSSKKLLLSDSGFYLCAWSLAEGSYEQYFGPGTRLTVT.

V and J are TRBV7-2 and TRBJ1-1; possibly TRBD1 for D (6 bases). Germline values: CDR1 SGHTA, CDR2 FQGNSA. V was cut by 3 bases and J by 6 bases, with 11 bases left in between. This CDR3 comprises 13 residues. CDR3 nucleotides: TGTGCCAGCAGCTTTCTGGGGGCGTCTGAAGCTTTCTTT. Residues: CASSFLGASEAFF.

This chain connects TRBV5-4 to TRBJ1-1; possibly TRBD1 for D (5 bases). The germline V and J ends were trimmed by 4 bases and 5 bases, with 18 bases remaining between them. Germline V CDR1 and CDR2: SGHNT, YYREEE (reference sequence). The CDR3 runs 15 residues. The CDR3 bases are TGTGCCAGCAGCGTAGGCGGGGGTGCGAGGACTGAAGCTTTCTTT. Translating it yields CASSVGGGARTEAFF.

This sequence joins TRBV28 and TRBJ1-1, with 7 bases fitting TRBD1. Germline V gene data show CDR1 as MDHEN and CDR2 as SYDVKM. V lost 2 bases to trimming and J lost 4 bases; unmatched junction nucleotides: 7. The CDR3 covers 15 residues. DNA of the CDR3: TGTGCCAGCAGTTTAGTAGGCTCAGGGGGCACTGAAGCTTTCTTT. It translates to CASSLVGSGGTEAFF. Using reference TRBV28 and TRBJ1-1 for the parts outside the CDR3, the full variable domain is DVKVTQSSRYLVKRTGEKVFLECVQDMDHENMFWYRQDPGLGLRLIYFSYDVKMKEKGDIPEGYSVSREKKERFSLILESASTNQTSMYLCASSLVGSGGTEAFFGQGTRLTVV.

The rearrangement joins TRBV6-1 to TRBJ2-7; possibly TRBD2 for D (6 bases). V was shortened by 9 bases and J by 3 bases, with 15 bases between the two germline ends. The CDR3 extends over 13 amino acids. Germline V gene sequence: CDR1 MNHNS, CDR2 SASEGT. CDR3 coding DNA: TGTGCCAGTGGGGGGTACGCTATCTACGAGCAGTACTTC. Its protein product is CASGGYAIYEQYF.

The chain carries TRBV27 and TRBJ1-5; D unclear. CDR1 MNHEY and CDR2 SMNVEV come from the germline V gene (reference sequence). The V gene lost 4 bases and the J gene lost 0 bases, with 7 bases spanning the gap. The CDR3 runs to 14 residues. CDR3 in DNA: TGTGCCAGCAGTTCCGTCCTTAGCAATCAGCCCCAGCATTTT. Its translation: CASSSVLSNQPQHF.

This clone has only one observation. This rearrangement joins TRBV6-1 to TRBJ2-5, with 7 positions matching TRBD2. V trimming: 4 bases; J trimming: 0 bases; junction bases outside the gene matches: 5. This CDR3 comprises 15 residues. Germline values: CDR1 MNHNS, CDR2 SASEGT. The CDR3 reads CASSGRRGNQETQYF. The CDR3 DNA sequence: TGTGCCAGCAGTGGGAGGCGGGGGAACCAAGAGACCCAGTACTTC.

The CDR3 DNA follows: TGTGCCAGCAGCTCAGCTTGGGGGGCACAGGGGAACTTCTACGAGCAGTACTTC. This gives the protein CASSSAWGAQGNFYEQYF. The chain uses TRBV11-3 and TRBJ2-7, with D tentatively TRBD1 (7 bases). The germline V and J ends were trimmed by 4 bases and 3 bases, with 25 bases remaining between them. Germline V gene sequence: CDR1 SGHNT, CDR2 YENEEA. The CDR3 is 18 residues long. Filled out from reference TRBV11-3 and TRBJ2-7, the complete variable domain reads EAGVVQSPRYKIIEKKQPVAFWCNPISGHNTLYWYLQNLGQGPELLIRYENEEAVDDSQLPKDRFSAERLKGVDSTLKIQPAELGDSAVYLCASSSAWGAQGNFYEQYFGPGTRLTVT.

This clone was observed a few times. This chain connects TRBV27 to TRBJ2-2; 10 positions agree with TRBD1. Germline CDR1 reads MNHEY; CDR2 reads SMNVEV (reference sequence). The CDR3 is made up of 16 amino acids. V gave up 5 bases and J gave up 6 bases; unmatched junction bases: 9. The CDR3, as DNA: TGTGCCAGCAGTCCGACGGACAGGGGGATCGCCGGGGAGCTGTTTTTT. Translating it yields CASSPTDRGIAGELFF.

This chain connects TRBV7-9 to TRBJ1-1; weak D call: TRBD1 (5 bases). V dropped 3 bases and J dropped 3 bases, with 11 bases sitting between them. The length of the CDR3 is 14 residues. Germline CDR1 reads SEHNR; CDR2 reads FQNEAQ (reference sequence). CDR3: CASSFLTGDTEAFF. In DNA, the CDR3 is TGTGCCAGCAGCTTTTTAACGGGGGACACTGAAGCTTTCTTT.

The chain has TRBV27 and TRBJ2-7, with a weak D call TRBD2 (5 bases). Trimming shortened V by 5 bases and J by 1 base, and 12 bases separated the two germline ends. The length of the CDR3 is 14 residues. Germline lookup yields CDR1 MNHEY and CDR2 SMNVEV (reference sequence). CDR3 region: CASSPGSESYEQYF. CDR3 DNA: TGTGCCAGCAGTCCTGGGAGCGAATCCTACGAGCAGTACTTC.

The CDR3 DNA reads as TGTGCCAGCAGCTGGATCGTTTCAGGGGACCATGAGCAGTTCTTC. It translates to CASSWIVSGDHEQFF. The genes are TRBV7-9 and TRBJ2-1, with a possible D match to TRBD1 (6 bases). There are 15 residues in the CDR3. Trimming took 4 bases from V and 8 from J, leaving 18 bases between them. Germline values: CDR1 SEHNR, CDR2 FQNEAQ (reference sequence).

CDR3 sequence (DNA): TGTGCCAGTACCCCGGGACAACGAGAGTCACCCCTCCACTTT. As protein: CASTPGQRESPLHF. The chain is built from TRBV19 and TRBJ1-6; tentative D call: TRBD1 (6 bases). The germline gives CDR1 LNHDA, CDR2 SQIVND (reference sequence). With 7 bases removed from V and 10 bases from J, the gap between germline ends came to 17 bases. The CDR3 has 14 amino acids.

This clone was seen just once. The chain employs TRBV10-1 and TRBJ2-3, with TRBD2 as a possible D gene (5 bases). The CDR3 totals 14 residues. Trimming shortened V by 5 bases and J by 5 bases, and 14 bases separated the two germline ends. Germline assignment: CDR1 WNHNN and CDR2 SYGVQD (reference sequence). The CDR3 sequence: CASSQNRGKDTQYF. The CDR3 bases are TGCGCCAGCAGTCAGAATCGGGGTAAAGATACGCAGTATTTT.

The chain's CDR3 is CASNRGYTGELFF. CDR3 DNA sequence: TGTGCCAGCAACAGGGGCTACACCGGGGAGCTGTTTTTT. The V gene is TRBV28, the J gene TRBJ2-2, with 7 nucleotides matching TRBD1. This CDR3 has 13 amino acids. Losses at the gene ends were 7 bases for V and 3 bases for J; bases not matched to a gene: 2. Germline loops: CDR1 MDHEN, CDR2 SYDVKM.

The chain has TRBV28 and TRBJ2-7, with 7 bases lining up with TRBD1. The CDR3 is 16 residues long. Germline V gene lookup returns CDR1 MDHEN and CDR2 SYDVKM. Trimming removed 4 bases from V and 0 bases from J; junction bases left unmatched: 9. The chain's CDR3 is CASSSAGTAYSYEQYF. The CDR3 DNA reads TGTGCCAGCAGTTCCGCCGGGACAGCCTACTCCTACGAGCAGTACTTC.

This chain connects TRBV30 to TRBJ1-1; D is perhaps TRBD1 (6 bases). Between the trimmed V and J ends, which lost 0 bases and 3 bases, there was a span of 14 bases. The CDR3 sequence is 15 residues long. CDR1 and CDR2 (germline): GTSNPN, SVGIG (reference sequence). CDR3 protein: CAWSVLGAGDTEAFF. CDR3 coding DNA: TGTGCCTGGAGTGTACTGGGGGCGGGAGACACTGAAGCTTTCTTT.

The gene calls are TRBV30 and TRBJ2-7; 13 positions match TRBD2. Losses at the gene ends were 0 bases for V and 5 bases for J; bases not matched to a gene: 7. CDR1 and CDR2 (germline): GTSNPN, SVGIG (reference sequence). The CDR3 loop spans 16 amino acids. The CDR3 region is CAWSVGTSGEKDEQYF. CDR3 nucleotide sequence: TGTGCCTGGAGTGTGGGGACTAGCGGGGAGAAAGACGAGCAGTACTTC.

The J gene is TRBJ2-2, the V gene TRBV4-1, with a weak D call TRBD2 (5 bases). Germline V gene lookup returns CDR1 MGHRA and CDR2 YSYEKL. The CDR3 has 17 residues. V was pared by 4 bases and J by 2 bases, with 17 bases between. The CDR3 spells CASSLSVGGYNTGELFF. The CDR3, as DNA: TGCGCCAGCAGCCTATCGGTTGGCGGGTATAACACCGGGGAGCTGTTTTTT.

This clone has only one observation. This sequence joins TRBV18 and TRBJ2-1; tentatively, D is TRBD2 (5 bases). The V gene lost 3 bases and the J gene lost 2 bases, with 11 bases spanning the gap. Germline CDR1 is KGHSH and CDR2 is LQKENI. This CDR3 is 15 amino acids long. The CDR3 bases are TGTGCCAGCTCACCGGACGGGCGGGCCTACAATGAGCAGTTCTTC. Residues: CASSPDGRAYNEQFF.

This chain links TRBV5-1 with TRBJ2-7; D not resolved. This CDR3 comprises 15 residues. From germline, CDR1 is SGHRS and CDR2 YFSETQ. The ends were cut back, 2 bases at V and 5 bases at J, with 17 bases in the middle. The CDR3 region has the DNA TGCGCCAGCAGCTTTACAAGGCCCTCCGCGGACGAGCAGTACTTC. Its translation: CASSFTRPSADEQYF.

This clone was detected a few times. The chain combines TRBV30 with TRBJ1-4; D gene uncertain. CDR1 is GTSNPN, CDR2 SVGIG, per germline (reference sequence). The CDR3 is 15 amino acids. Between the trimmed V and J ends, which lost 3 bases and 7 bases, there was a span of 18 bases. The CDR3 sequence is CAWSLGGRESEKLFF. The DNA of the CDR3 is TGTGCCTGGAGCTTAGGAGGGAGGGAAAGTGAAAAACTGTTTTTT.

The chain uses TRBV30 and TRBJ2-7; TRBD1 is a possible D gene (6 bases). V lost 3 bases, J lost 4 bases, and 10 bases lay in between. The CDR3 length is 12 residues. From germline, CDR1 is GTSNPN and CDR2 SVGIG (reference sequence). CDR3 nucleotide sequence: TGTGCCTGGAGCGCTGACAGGTACGAGCAGTACTTC. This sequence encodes CAWSADRYEQYF.